A few counts support the clone carrying this T cell receptor delta chain. The TCRdb protein, from a much larger clone, departs from this DNA's translation at residue 8, likely by read error; the protein shown derives from the DNA. This specimen includes other DNA sequences encoding the same CDR3. TCRdb reapplied CATT to the reads. Among 15,000 or so delta-chain clones listed, around 7% were seen once. These data originate in a study of gamma-delta chains in newborns, infants, children. This receptor was identified in a child who was a newborn, infant or young child, either healthy, febrile or measles-vaccinated (not recorded which). The specimen sequenced was blood.

As DNA, the CDR3 is TGTGCCTGTGACTACTGGGGGACGACAGCACAACTCTTCTTT. Its protein product is CACDYWGTTAQLFF. This rearrangement joins TRDV2 to TRDJ2, with 9 bases that match TRDD3. This CDR3 is built from 14 residues. Germline V CDR1 and CDR2: GEAIGNYY, EKD. V was pared by 3 bases and J by 4 bases, with 2 bases of the junction left unmatched.